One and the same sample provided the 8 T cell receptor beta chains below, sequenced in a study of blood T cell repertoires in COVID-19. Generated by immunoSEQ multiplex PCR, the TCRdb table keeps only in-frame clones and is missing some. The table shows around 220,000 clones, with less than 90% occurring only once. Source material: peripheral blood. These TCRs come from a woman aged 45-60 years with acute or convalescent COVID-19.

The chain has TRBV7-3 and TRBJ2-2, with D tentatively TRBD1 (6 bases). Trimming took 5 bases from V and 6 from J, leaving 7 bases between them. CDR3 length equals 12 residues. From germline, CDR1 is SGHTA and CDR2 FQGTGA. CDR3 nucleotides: TGTGCCAGCAGCAGGACAGCCGGGGAGCTGTTTTTT. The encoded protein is CASSRTAGELFF.

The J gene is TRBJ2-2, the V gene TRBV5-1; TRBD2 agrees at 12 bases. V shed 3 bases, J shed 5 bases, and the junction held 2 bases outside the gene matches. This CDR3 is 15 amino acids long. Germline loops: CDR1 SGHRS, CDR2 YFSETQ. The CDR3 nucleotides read TGCGCCAGCAGCTCCGGGACTAGCGGGACCGGGGAGCTGTTTTTT. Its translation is CASSSGTSGTGELFF.

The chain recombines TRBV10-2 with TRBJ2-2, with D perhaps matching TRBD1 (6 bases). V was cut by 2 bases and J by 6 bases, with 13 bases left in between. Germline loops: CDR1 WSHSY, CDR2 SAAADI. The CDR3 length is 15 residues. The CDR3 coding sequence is TGCGCCAGCAGTGAGAGGCCAGGGGCTCCCGGGGAGCTGTTTTTT. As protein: CASSERPGAPGELFF.

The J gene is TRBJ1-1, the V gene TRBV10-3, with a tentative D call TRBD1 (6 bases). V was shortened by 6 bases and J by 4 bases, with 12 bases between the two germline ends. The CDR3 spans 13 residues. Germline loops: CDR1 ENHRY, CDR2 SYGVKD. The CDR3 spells CAISPRGGTEAFF. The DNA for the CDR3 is TGTGCCATCAGCCCCAGGGGCGGCACTGAAGCTTTCTTT.

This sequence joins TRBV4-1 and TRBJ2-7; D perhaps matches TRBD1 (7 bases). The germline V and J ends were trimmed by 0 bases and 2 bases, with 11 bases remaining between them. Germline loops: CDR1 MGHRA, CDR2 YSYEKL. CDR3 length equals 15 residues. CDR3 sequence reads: CASSQDQGGTYEQYF. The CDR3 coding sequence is TGCGCCAGCAGCCAAGATCAGGGGGGCACCTACGAGCAGTACTTC.

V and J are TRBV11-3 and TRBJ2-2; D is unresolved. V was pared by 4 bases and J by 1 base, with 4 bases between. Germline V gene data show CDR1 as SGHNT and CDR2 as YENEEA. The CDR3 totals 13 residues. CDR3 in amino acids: CASSSVNTGELFF. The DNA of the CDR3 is TGTGCCAGCAGCTCGGTGAACACCGGGGAGCTGTTTTTT.

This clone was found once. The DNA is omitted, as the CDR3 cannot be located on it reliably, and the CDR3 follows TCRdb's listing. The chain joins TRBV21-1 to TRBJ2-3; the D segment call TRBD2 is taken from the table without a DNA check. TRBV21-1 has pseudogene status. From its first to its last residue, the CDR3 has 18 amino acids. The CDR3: CASSKVGSGARVTDTQYF.

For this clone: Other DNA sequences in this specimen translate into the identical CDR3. In DNA, the CDR3 is TGTGCCAGCAGTTTGCGGACAGGGGATAATCAGCCCCAGCATTTT. It encodes CASSLRTGDNQPQHF. The chain links TRBV28 to TRBJ1-5; 9 bases map to TRBD1. This CDR3 has 15 residues. Germline V gene lookup returns CDR1 MDHEN and CDR2 SYDVKM. Trimming at V came to 3 bases and at J to 4 bases, leaving 4 bases not matched to a gene.